The clone carrying this TCR beta chain was found a few times. Its specificity is unknown. The data were obtained in a study of T cell repertoires in cytomegalovirus infection. Study details: Selected CMV epitopes included recently identified HLA-C-restricted ones as well as well-studied HLA-B-restricted ones. From public TCR beta signatures came an indication of both CMV infection and matching HLA type.

Notes on the study in general: Ex vivo, HLA-C-restricted CMV-specific TCR beta clonotypes prevailed over the rest of the response. Summed public TCR beta family frequency identified CMV carriers bearing the relevant HLA.

TCRdb recomputed calls from the reads with MiXCR, one row per CDR3 protein. The sample includes some 310,000 distinct CDR3 sequences, more than 20% of them seen just once. V was trimmed by 4 bases and J by 5 bases, leaving 13 bases between them. Looked up from germline, CDR1 is SGHVS and CDR2 is FNYEAQ. This CDR3 comprises 14 residues. J is TRBJ2-3 and V is TRBV7-6, with a tentative D call TRBD1 (6 bases). The sample was cultured PBMCs, taken from culture after CMV antigen stimulation. The clonotype was recovered from a human donor in good health (CMV status not recorded). Some clones in this sample may be carry-over from other donors' samples. The CDR3 sequence: CASSSGQPGDTQYF. DNA of the CDR3: TGTGCCAGCAGCTCCGGACAGCCAGGAGATACGCAGTATTTT.